The 28 T cell receptor beta chains below were found in one sample sequenced in a study of blood T cell repertoires in COVID-19. Clones were read by immunoSEQ multiplex PCR, and TCRdb kept only the in-frame ones, dropping some. The table has 150,000 to 200,000 clones, more than 75% seen once. Sample: PBMCs or T cells enriched from blood (not recorded which). The receptors shown here come from a human donor with acute COVID-19. The donor label of this sample is uncertain.

The chain uses TRBV2 and TRBJ2-3, with 13 nucleotides matching TRBD2. J lost 6 bases, V lost 5 bases, and 5 bases had no gene match. CDR3 length: 15 residues. Germline CDR1 and CDR2: SNHLY and FYNNEI. In nucleotides, the CDR3 is TGTGCCAGCAGTCTCACTAGCGGGGGGGCGGATACGCAGTATTTT. Translation gives CASSLTSGGADTQYF.

This clone was recorded once. This rearrangement joins TRBV11-2 to TRBJ2-1, with no clear D. Per germline, CDR1 SGHAT and CDR2 FQNNGV. Trimming shortened V by 4 bases and J by 9 bases, and 10 bases separated the two germline ends. This CDR3 region has 12 residues. CDR3 DNA: TGTGCCAGCAGCTCCAACTTGCGTGAGCAGTTCTTC. Translation: CASSSNLREQFF. Full variable domain (missing parts from reference TRBV11-2 and TRBJ2-1): EAGVAQSPRYKIIEKRQSVAFWCNPISGHATLYWYQQILGQGPKLLIQFQNNGVVDDSQLPKDRFSAERLKGVDSTLKIQPAKLEDSAVYLCASSSNLREQFFGPGTRLTVL.

This chain links TRBV27 with TRBJ2-1, with no clear D. The V end lost 5 bases, the J end lost 9 bases, and 20 bases lay between the germline ends. Germline V gives CDR1 MNHEY, CDR2 SMNVEV (reference sequence). CDR3 size: 15 residues. This CDR3 is CASSAPTRRLGEQFF. The CDR3 nucleotides are TGTGCCAGCAGTGCTCCGACTCGCCGTTTAGGTGAGCAGTTCTTC.

The count of this clone is one. The chain links TRBV7-2 to TRBJ2-6, with 8 nucleotides matching TRBD1. CDR1 and CDR2 from the germline V gene are SGHTA and FQGNSA. This CDR3 has 19 residues. Germline trimming cut 5 bases from V and 2 bases from J; bases unmatched to any gene: 14. For the CDR3, the DNA is TGTGCCAGCAGCCCCCCCTGGACAGGGTTTCGGGCTGGGGCCAACGTCCTGACTTTC. Translating gives CASSPPWTGFRAGANVLTF.

The V gene is TRBV7-2, the J gene TRBJ1-3; D not certain. The CDR3 consists of 13 residues. V was clipped by 5 bases and J by 0 bases, with 5 bases between them. The germline CDR1 and CDR2 sequences are SGHTA and FQGNSA. The chain's CDR3 is CASSPLSGNTIYF. DNA for the CDR3: TGTGCCAGCAGCCCCCTCTCTGGAAACACCATATATTTT.

The chain couples TRBV18 to TRBJ1-3; possibly TRBD1 for D (5 bases). The ends were cut back, 7 bases at V and 5 bases at J, with 12 bases in the middle. The germline CDR1 and CDR2 sequences are KGHSH and LQKENI. The length of the CDR3 is 13 residues. CDR3 in amino acids: CASFSGERNTIYF. The CDR3, as DNA: TGTGCCAGCTTCTCGGGGGAACGAAACACCATATATTTT.

Comment on this clone: Other nucleotide sequences from this sample produce the same CDR3. The V gene is TRBV12-3 or TRBV12-4, the J gene TRBJ2-7, with D possibly TRBD2 on 5 matching bases. This CDR3 spans 11 amino acids. Trimming pared 2 bases from V and 7 bases from J, leaving 6 bases between. DNA for the CDR3: TGTGCCAGCAGTTTATCGGGGGAGCAGTACTTC. The encoded protein is CASSLSGEQYF.

V usage is TRBV5-5 and J usage is TRBJ1-2; 9 bases fit TRBD1. The CDR3 spans 14 residues. Germline V CDR1 and CDR2: SGHKS, YYEKEE (reference sequence). J gave up 7 bases and V 0 bases, and 4 bases lay outside the gene matches. The CDR3: CASSLETGGSGYTF. The DNA for the CDR3 is TGTGCCAGCAGCTTGGAGACAGGGGGAAGTGGCTACACCTTC.

This rearrangement joins TRBV18 to TRBJ1-4; 9 nucleotides line up with TRBD1. V shed 3 bases, J shed 8 bases, and the junction held 7 bases outside the gene matches. Germline-derived CDR1 and CDR2 are KGHSH and LQKENI. The CDR3 loop spans 15 amino acids. The CDR3 loop is CASSPIDRGKEKLFF. The CDR3 DNA sequence: TGTGCCAGCTCACCGATTGACAGGGGGAAAGAAAAACTGTTTTTT. Full variable domain (outside the CDR3, taken from reference TRBV18 and TRBJ1-4): NAGVMQNPRHLVRRRGQEARLRCSPMKGHSHVYWYRQLPEEGLKFMVYLQKENIIDESGMPKERFSAEFPKEGPSILRIQQVVRGDSAAYFCASSPIDRGKEKLFFGSGTQLSVL.

The V call is TRBV4-1, the J call TRBJ2-7; TRBD2 matches at 7 bases. Trimming at V came to 1 base and at J to 3 bases, leaving 6 bases not matched to a gene. CDR3 length: 15 amino acids. Germline CDR1 is MGHRA and CDR2 is YSYEKL. CDR3 in amino acids: CASSQGGAGVYEQYF. The CDR3 nucleotides are TGCGCCAGCAGCCAAGGAGGGGCGGGGGTCTACGAGCAGTACTTC.

The rearrangement joins TRBV5-6 to TRBJ2-5, with 8 positions matching TRBD1. Germline V gene data show CDR1 as SGHDT and CDR2 as YYEEEE. Trimming took 4 bases from V and 6 from J; bases not matched to a gene: 8. The CDR3 has 14 amino acids. CDR3 residues: CASSPPTGEKTQYF. As DNA, the CDR3 is TGTGCCAGCAGCCCTCCGACAGGGGAGAAGACCCAGTACTTC.

The J gene is TRBJ2-3, the V gene TRBV7-9; 7 bases fit TRBD1. CDR1 and CDR2 from the germline V gene are SEHNR and FQNEAQ (reference sequence). Trimming took 1 base from V and 2 from J; bases not matched to a gene: 9. This CDR3 contains 17 residues. CDR3 DNA sequence: TGTGCCAGCAGCTTAGTCCTGAGACAGGGCTCCACAGATACGCAGTATTTT. Protein: CASSLVLRQGSTDTQYF.

CDR3 in DNA: TGTGCCAGCAGCTGGGACAGGGGATATGGCTACACCTTC. Protein: CASSWDRGYGYTF. The chain joins TRBV5-8 to TRBJ1-2, with 10 bases fitting TRBD1. The CDR3 is 13 residues long. The V and J ends lost 3 bases and 5 bases, in that order; junction bases with no gene match: 1. Germline CDR1 reads SGHTS; CDR2 reads YDEGEE.

V usage is TRBV7-2 and J usage is TRBJ1-5; the D is unclear. Germline V gives CDR1 SGHTA, CDR2 FQGNSA. The V end was cut by 7 bases, the J end by 5 bases, with 18 bases between. CDR3 length equals 15 residues. The CDR3 loop is CASTPEEGADQPQHF. For the CDR3, the DNA is TGTGCCAGCACTCCCGAAGAGGGTGCTGATCAGCCCCAGCATTTT. The variable domain in full, completed from reference TRBV7-2 and TRBJ1-5, reads GAGVSQSPSNKVTEKGKDVELRCDPISGHTALYWYRQSLGQGLEFLIYFQGNSAPDKSGLPSDRFSAERTGGSVSTLTIQRTQQEDSAVYLCASTPEEGADQPQHFGDGTRLSIL.

Only one count was recorded for this clone. The rearrangement joins TRBV7-2 to TRBJ1-5, with 9 bases lining up with TRBD1. This CDR3 contains 16 residues. V dropped 6 bases and J dropped 1; count of bases not matched to a gene: 7. Germline V CDR1 and CDR2: SGHTA, FQGNSA. CDR3 sequence (DNA): TGTGCCAGCAGTTCCGGCGGGACAGGGAGCAATCAGCCCCAGCATTTT. Encoded protein: CASSSGGTGSNQPQHF.

This clone showed up just a few times. This chain links TRBV21-1 with TRBJ2-2; the table's TRBD2 call for D was not verified on the DNA. TRBV21-1 is a recognized pseudogene. This CDR3 contains 17 residues. In DNA, the CDR3 is TGTGCCAGCAGCGCAAATGACGGGACTAGGAACACCGGGGAGCTGTTTTTT. Amino acid sequence: CASSANDGTRNTGELFF.

The CDR3 protein is CASSQTGAGQPQHF. The CDR3, as DNA: TGTGCCAGCAGCCAGACAGGGGCTGGTCAGCCCCAGCATTTT. The chain recombines TRBV7-2 with TRBJ1-5; TRBD1 agrees at 8 bases. The V gene's germline CDR1 is SGHTA and CDR2 FQGNSA. The V segment lost 5 bases and the J segment 6 bases; nucleotides outside the gene matches: 6. The CDR3 sequence is 14 residues long.

The chain links TRBV9 to TRBJ2-7, with 10 bases lining up with TRBD1. The J segment lost 7 bases and the V segment lost 0 bases, leaving 7 bases of the junction unmatched. The CDR3 extends over 15 amino acids. CDR1 and CDR2 from the germline V gene are SGDLS and YYNGEE. For the CDR3, the DNA is TGTGCCAGCAGCGTAGCTGGGACAGGGGCGGGAGAGCAGTACTTC. Its translation is CASSVAGTGAGEQYF.

The chain carries TRBV19 and TRBJ1-2; TRBD1 matches 7 bases. This CDR3 comprises 13 residues. Germline assignment: CDR1 LNHDA and CDR2 SQIVND (reference sequence). Trimming removed 1 base from V and 6 bases from J; junction bases left unmatched: 2. The CDR3 DNA is TGTGCCAGTAGTATAGGCCAGGGGGATGGCTACACCTTC. The encoded protein is CASSIGQGDGYTF.

This chain links TRBV11-2 with TRBJ2-4, with D hard to call. V lost 5 bases and J 1 base, leaving 12 bases between the germline ends. CDR1 and CDR2 from the germline V gene are SGHAT and FQNNGV. The length of the CDR3 is 15 residues. DNA of the CDR3: TGTGCCAGCAGCCATCCCACGGGTGCCAAAAACATTCAGTACTTC. Translation: CASSHPTGAKNIQYF.

The chain recombines TRBV5-6 with TRBJ2-7, with a tentative D call TRBD1 (7 bases). CDR3 length: 15 residues. Trimming cost V 4 bases and J 5 bases, with 19 bases left between them. Germline V lookup: CDR1 SGHDT, CDR2 YYEEEE. CDR3 DNA: TGTGCCAGCAGCCGAGGGCGGGGACAGCGCCACGAGCAGTACTTC. It translates to CASSRGRGQRHEQYF.

The chain uses TRBV2 and TRBJ1-3; 7 bases match TRBD1. The germline V gene has CDR1 SNHLY and CDR2 FYNNEI. This CDR3 is built from 15 residues. After removal of 4 bases from V and 4 bases from J, the junction contained 7 bases not matched to a gene. The CDR3 spells CASSGSDRRGNTIYF. For the CDR3, the DNA is TGTGCCAGCAGTGGATCGGACAGGAGAGGAAACACCATATATTTT.

The chain has TRBV5-1 and TRBJ2-3; a possible D gene is TRBD1 (6 bases). This CDR3 region has 14 residues. Germline loops: CDR1 SGHRS, CDR2 YFSETQ. Trimming shortened V by 3 bases and J by 5 bases, and 13 bases separated the two germline ends. CDR3 amino acids: CASSYYRAVDTQYF. DNA for the CDR3: TGCGCCAGCAGCTATTACAGGGCCGTAGATACGCAGTATTTT.

V usage is TRBV12-3 or TRBV12-4 and J usage is TRBJ1-2; 7 bases map to TRBD1. The CDR3 consists of 13 residues. With 6 bases clipped from V and 6 bases from J, the junction kept 7 bases outside the gene matches. CDR3: CASRITGVHGYTF. CDR3 bases: TGTGCCAGCAGGATCACAGGGGTCCATGGCTACACCTTC.

In regard to this clone: Different DNA sequences within this sample yield the same CDR3. The chain joins TRBV12-3 or TRBV12-4 to TRBJ1-2; unclear D gene. This CDR3 spans 12 amino acids. Trimming left V 3 bases short and J 4 bases short, with 6 bases between. For the CDR3, the DNA is TGTGCCAGCAGTTTTTCCCTCTATGGCTACACCTTC. It yields the protein CASSFSLYGYTF.

The chain couples TRBV12-3 or TRBV12-4 to TRBJ2-5, with a possible D match to TRBD1 (6 bases). Trimming shortened V by 3 bases and J by 4 bases, and 9 bases separated the two germline ends. The CDR3 length is 13 residues. CDR3 DNA: TGTGCCAGCAGTTTTAGAGGGGGAGAGACCCAGTACTTC. Translation gives CASSFRGGETQYF.

The chain is built from TRBV7-9 and TRBJ2-1; no definite D call. The CDR3 covers 13 residues. Trimming cost V 11 bases and J 2 bases, with 13 bases left between them. Germline V CDR1 and CDR2: SEHNR, FQNEAQ (reference sequence). The CDR3 DNA is TGTGCCGCTAATGCGCTAGCCTACAATGAGCAGTTCTTC. Its translation is CAANALAYNEQFF.

The rearrangement links TRBV3-1 (or the pseudogene TRBV3-2) to TRBJ2-3; D is perhaps TRBD1 (6 bases). Germline loops: CDR1 LGHDT, CDR2 YNNKEL (reference sequence). Trimming stripped 3 bases from V and 3 bases from J, with 10 bases between. The CDR3 contains 14 residues. CDR3 bases: TGTGCCAGCAGCCAGGGGGCGCTTACAGATACGCAGTATTTT. It translates to CASSQGALTDTQYF.